Below, 19 T cell receptor beta chains from the same sample are listed, as sequenced in a study of regulatory and conventional T cells in RAG deficiency. The sorted conventional CD4+ T cells were CD25-low and CD127-high, with genomic DNA sequenced. Generated by immunoSEQ multiplex PCR, the TCRdb table keeps only in-frame clones and is missing some. The table shows about 46,000 clones, with around 89% occurring only once. These data were also reused for a study on regulatory T cells. From that paper: The primer mix had 52 TRBV and 13 TRBJ primers.

Sequences were obtained from CD4+ effector T cells sorted from blood. These receptors came from a human donor in good health.

For the CDR3, the DNA is TGTGCCAGTAGTCGGCCGGGTTTTCCCTACGAGCAGTACTTC. This translates into CASSRPGFPYEQYF. The chain has TRBV19 and TRBJ2-7; the D is unclear. Germline loops: CDR1 LNHDA, CDR2 SQIVND (reference sequence). The V and J ends lost 5 bases and 2 bases respectively, with 13 bases between them. The CDR3 is made up of 14 amino acids.

This chain connects TRBV6-1 to TRBJ2-5; possibly TRBD2 for D (7 bases). The assigned J gene may be wrong: the sequence end matches TRBJ2-7 better. Germline V gene data show CDR1 as MNHNS and CDR2 as SASEGT. The CDR3 is 11 amino acids. The CDR3 DNA is TGTGCCGGAGGGGGGGGGTACGAGCAGTACTTC. The encoded protein is CAGGGGYEQYF.

This chain joins TRBV6-4 and TRBJ1-2; maybe TRBD1 (5 bases). Germline CDR1 MRHNA, CDR2 SNTAGT. V lost 4 bases, J lost 2 bases, and 17 bases lay in between. This CDR3 spans 16 amino acids. The CDR3 sequence is CASSASVGLRNYGYTF. The CDR3 nucleotides are TGTGCCAGCAGTGCCTCGGTGGGACTGAGGAACTATGGCTACACCTTC.

The V call is TRBV18, the J call TRBJ2-7; D not certain. The germline V gene has CDR1 KGHSH and CDR2 LQKENI. The V gene lost 6 bases and the J gene lost 3 bases, with 18 bases spanning the gap. The CDR3 has 15 amino acids. CDR3: CASSPIRTEDYEQYF. CDR3 bases: TGTGCCAGCTCCCCCATTCGGACGGAAGACTACGAGCAGTACTTC.

CDR3 residues: CASSVREGDNEQFF. The CDR3 DNA follows: TGTGCCAGCAGCGTTCGGGAGGGGGACAATGAGCAGTTCTTC. The chain has TRBV9 and TRBJ2-1; 8 nucleotides align to TRBD2. CDR3 length: 14 residues. CDR1 and CDR2 (germline): SGDLS, YYNGEE. With 2 bases clipped from V and 5 bases from J, the junction kept 3 bases outside the gene matches.

The V and J genes are TRBV6-5 and TRBJ1-2; 9 bases are shared with TRBD1. From germline, CDR1 is MNHEY and CDR2 SVGAGI. The CDR3 loop spans 15 amino acids. V shed 2 bases and J 7 bases; nucleotides not matched to a gene: 8. The CDR3 DNA sequence: TGTGCCAGCAGTTACGGTACAGGGGGCGCGGGTGGCTACACCTTC. Its protein is CASSYGTGGAGGYTF.

The V gene is TRBV6-1, the J gene TRBJ2-2; 8 bases match TRBD2. Germline V gene lookup returns CDR1 MNHNS and CDR2 SASEGT. This CDR3 comprises 17 residues. With V trimmed by 2 bases and J by 4 bases, 9 bases remained unmatched. CDR3: CASSEYSSGIFTGELFF. The CDR3 nucleotides are TGTGCCAGCAGTGAATATAGTAGCGGGATATTCACCGGGGAGCTGTTTTTT.

Only a few counts were recorded for this clone. The chain carries TRBV9 and TRBJ1-3; 9 nucleotides match TRBD1. The CDR3 length is 16 residues. CDR1 is SGDLS and CDR2 is YYNGEE in the germline V gene. Trimming removed 0 bases from V and 4 bases from J; junction bases left unmatched: 5. CDR3 in amino acids: CASSVGTGGSGNTIYF. The CDR3 DNA reads TGTGCCAGCAGCGTAGGAACAGGGGGCTCGGGAAACACCATATATTTT.

This chain uses TRBV5-5 with TRBJ1-1; D might be TRBD1 (5 bases). Germline CDR1 is SGHKS and CDR2 is YYEKEE (reference sequence). Between the trimmed V and J ends, which lost 0 bases and 6 bases, there was a span of 15 bases. The length of the CDR3 is 15 residues. CDR3 sequence (DNA): TGTGCCAGCAGCTTGGAGGCGGACACTACTTCTGAAGCTTTCTTT. It is translated as CASSLEADTTSEAFF.

V and J are TRBV5-1 and TRBJ2-2, with a tentative D call TRBD1 (5 bases). The CDR3 runs 15 residues. Between the trimmed V and J ends, which lost 1 base and 2 bases, there was a span of 9 bases. Germline V gives CDR1 SGHRS, CDR2 YFSETQ. The CDR3 coding sequence is TGCGCCAGCAGCTTGACAGGCCGAAACACCGGGGAGCTGTTTTTT. It is translated as CASSLTGRNTGELFF.

V usage is TRBV6-5 and J usage is TRBJ2-2; 7 nucleotides align to TRBD1. Looked up from germline, CDR1 is MNHEY and CDR2 is SVGAGI. This CDR3 contains 15 residues. Unmatched junction bases numbered 9, after V lost 6 bases and J lost 5 bases. The CDR3 sequence: CASRPDRLGTGELFF. The CDR3 DNA reads as TGTGCCAGCAGACCGGACAGGCTGGGAACCGGGGAGCTGTTTTTT.

This chain links TRBV30 with TRBJ2-1, with D possibly called TRBD1 or TRBD2 (5 bases each). Trimming stripped 3 bases from V and 0 bases from J, with 18 bases between. CDR3 length: 17 amino acids. Per germline, CDR1 GTSNPN and CDR2 SVGIG (reference sequence). The CDR3 region has the DNA TGTGCCTGGAGAGGAGGCTGGGGACCCACCTCCTACAATGAGCAGTTCTTC. The encoded protein is CAWRGGWGPTSYNEQFF. The full variable domain, rest sourced from reference TRBV30 and TRBJ2-1, is SQTIHQWPATLVQPVGSPLSLECTVEGTSNPNLYWYRQAAGRGLQLLFYSVGIGQISSEVPQNLSASRPQDRQFILSSKKLLLSDSGFYLCAWRGGWGPTSYNEQFFGPGTRLTVL.

V gene TRBV6-5 combines with J gene TRBJ1-2; possible D gene TRBD1, 5 bases. CDR3 length equals 11 residues. V was shortened by 5 bases and J by 8 bases, with 9 bases between the two germline ends. Per the germline V gene, CDR1 is MNHEY and CDR2 is SVGAGI. CDR3 DNA sequence: TGTGCCAGCAGTGCAGGGCTCGGCTACACCTTC. It specifies CASSAGLGYTF.

The genes are TRBV5-1 and TRBJ1-4; D uncertain. The CDR3 has 15 residues. Germline-derived CDR1 and CDR2 are SGHRS and YFSETQ. V lost 1 base and J 4 bases, leaving 11 bases between the germline ends. The CDR3 DNA is TGCGCCAGCAGCTTGTCTGGAACGAGTAATGAAAAACTGTTTTTT. Translated: CASSLSGTSNEKLFF.

The chain is built from TRBV5-1 and TRBJ2-7; 9 nucleotides match TRBD1. The CDR3 consists of 14 residues. Trimming removed 3 bases from V and 6 bases from J; junction bases left unmatched: 7. Per the germline V gene, CDR1 is SGHRS and CDR2 is YFSETQ. DNA of the CDR3: TGCGCCAGCAGCTGGGGACAGGGTTCAAGCGAGCAGTACTTC. It translates to CASSWGQGSSEQYF.

V and J are TRBV18 and TRBJ1-5, with D possibly matching TRBD1 (6 bases). This CDR3 spans 15 amino acids. Germline CDR1 is KGHSH and CDR2 is LQKENI. Trimming cost V 6 bases and J 3 bases, with 15 bases left between them. The CDR3 loop reads CASSPLGGLNQPQHF. CDR3 nucleotide sequence: TGTGCCAGCTCCCCCCTAGGGGGGCTCAATCAGCCCCAGCATTTT.

The J gene is TRBJ1-6, the V gene TRBV7-4; D possibly corresponds to TRBD1 (5 bases). The germline V gene encodes CDR1 SGHVT and CDR2 SQSDAQ. The CDR3 extends over 14 amino acids. V lost 1 base and J 9 bases, leaving 10 bases between the germline ends. The CDR3 bases are TGTGCCAGCAGCTTAGATACGAGGGGTTCACCCCTCCACTTT. Translation gives CASSLDTRGSPLHF.

The chain joins TRBV6-5 to TRBJ2-7; 7 nucleotides match TRBD2. From germline, CDR1 is MNHEY and CDR2 SVGAGI. With 10 bases clipped from V and 2 bases from J, the junction kept 8 bases outside the gene matches. The CDR3 totals 13 residues. CDR3 residues: CATASGDAYEQYF. In DNA form, the CDR3 reads TGTGCCACCGCTAGCGGTGACGCCTACGAGCAGTACTTC.

The chain has TRBV5-1 and TRBJ1-1, with D uncertain. This CDR3 is 16 amino acids long. Between the trimmed V and J ends, which lost 0 bases and 3 bases, there was a span of 15 bases. Per the germline V gene, CDR1 is SGHRS and CDR2 is YFSETQ. CDR3 loop: CASSLEGRLGDTEAFF. CDR3 sequence (DNA): TGCGCCAGCAGCTTGGAAGGGAGACTTGGGGACACTGAAGCTTTCTTT.